This TCR beta chain was sequenced during a study of OX40 agonist ivuxolimab in advanced cancers. Study-wide context: Dose-escalation subjects each had hepatocellular carcinoma, melanoma, renal cell or head and neck cancer. Averaging 60 years in age, with a range of about 23 to 90, the cohort was approximately 84% male. The study reported partial responses in three patients: one hepatocellular carcinoma, two cutaneous melanoma. Points from the study as a whole: Specificity for antigen went undetermined in the expanded peripheral T cells.

The V and J ends lost 0 bases and 4 bases, in that order; junction bases with no gene match: 5. This CDR3 has 17 residues. As to this clone: Its cognate antigen is unknown.

Profiling relied on immunoSEQ multiplex PCR, and the TCRdb table lists in-frame clones only, not all of them. Among 57,000 or so clones listed, 86% were seen once. The TCR was taken from an adult with an advanced solid tumor such as melanoma, head and neck, liver or kidney cancer. This rearrangement joins TRBV6-7 to TRBJ1-4; 10 nucleotides line up with TRBD1. TRBV6-7 is an open reading frame whose function is uncertain. The input for sequencing was CD4+ or CD8+ T cells sorted from blood, taken in a trial of the OX40 agonist ivuxolimab. The chain's CDR3 is CASSYSRDRGLNEKLFF. The CDR3 DNA reads as TGTGCCAGCAGTTACTCCCGGGACAGGGGCCTTAATGAAAAACTGTTTTTT.